One sample yielded the 8 T cell receptor beta chains listed below, sequenced in a study of blood T cell repertoires in COVID-19. Sequencing used immunoSEQ multiplex PCR; TCRdb keeps in-frame clones, though not all of them. The sample records roughly 99,000 clones, roughly 88% being singletons. The specimen was peripheral blood. These receptor sequences come from a man in his fifties or sixties with COVID-19, enrolled during active disease.

This chain links TRBV5-4 with TRBJ1-2, with D maybe TRBD1 (6 bases). Germline V gives CDR1 SGHNT, CDR2 YYREEE (reference sequence). V was trimmed by 4 bases and J by 8 bases, leaving 18 bases between them. The CDR3 length is 14 residues. CDR3 nucleotides: TGTGCCAGCAGCCAGGGGCAGGGCAGAGGAGGCTACACCTTC. This sequence encodes CASSQGQGRGGYTF.

This chain links TRBV6-1 with TRBJ2-7; TRBD1 matches 9 bases. With 2 bases clipped from V and 5 bases from J, the junction kept 7 bases outside the gene matches. There are 15 residues in the CDR3. Germline V CDR1 and CDR2: MNHNS, SASEGT. The CDR3: CASSELTGGTHEQYF. CDR3 bases: TGTGCCAGCAGTGAATTGACAGGGGGAACCCACGAGCAGTACTTC.

This chain connects TRBV7-2 to TRBJ1-6; D not resolved. The V gene's germline CDR1 is SGHTA and CDR2 FQGNSA. The V end was cut by 5 bases, the J end by 14 bases, with 19 bases between. The CDR3 is 14 amino acids. The CDR3 DNA is TGTGCCAGCAGCCCCCTCGGACTGGGGTGGGCCCTCCACTTT. This encodes CASSPLGLGWALHF.

The V gene is TRBV28, the J gene TRBJ1-5, with D uncertain. V was trimmed by 6 bases and J by 6 bases, leaving 15 bases between them. Looked up from germline, CDR1 is MDHEN and CDR2 is SYDVKM. This CDR3 has 14 amino acids. CDR3 in amino acids: CASRSGVSRQPQHF. The CDR3 nucleotides are TGTGCCAGCAGATCAGGTGTCAGCCGTCAGCCCCAGCATTTT.

The rearrangement joins TRBV7-2 to TRBJ2-5; 11 nucleotides line up with TRBD1. In germline, CDR1 is SGHTA, CDR2 FQGNSA. This CDR3 spans 15 amino acids. V lost 4 bases to trimming and J lost 5 bases; unmatched junction nucleotides: 6. The CDR3 protein is CASSSRTGGAETQYF. CDR3 DNA sequence: TGTGCCAGCAGCTCGCGGACAGGGGGCGCGGAGACCCAGTACTTC.

This chain joins TRBV29-1 and TRBJ1-1; tentatively, D is TRBD1 (5 bases). V lost 6 bases, J lost 1 base, and 9 bases lay in between. CDR1 is SQVTM and CDR2 is ANQGSEA in the germline V gene. This CDR3 is 12 amino acids long. The CDR3 bases are TGCAGCGTACAAAGGGGGAACACTGAAGCTTTCTTT. Translated: CSVQRGNTEAFF.

V usage is TRBV24-1 and J usage is TRBJ2-5; TRBD2 might be the D (6 bases). The germline CDR1 and CDR2 sequences are KGHDR and SFDVKD. The V end was cut by 2 bases, the J end by 0 bases, with 12 bases between. The CDR3 consists of 16 residues. The CDR3 DNA reads TGTGCCACCAGTGATTGGTCTAGCGCGAACCAAGAGACCCAGTACTTC. This sequence encodes CATSDWSSANQETQYF.

CDR3 protein: CASSRLVSDTQYF. The CDR3 DNA follows: TGTGCCAGCAGTCGACTAGTCTCAGATACGCAGTATTTT. The rearrangement uses TRBV12-3 or TRBV12-4 and TRBJ2-3, with D possibly being TRBD2 (6 bases). This CDR3 contains 13 residues. The V gene lost 5 bases and the J gene lost 4 bases, with 10 bases spanning the gap.